The T cell receptor beta chain under discussion was sequenced for a study of glioma-infiltrating T cells. Using RNA template, CDR3s of TCR alpha and beta were amplified with iRepertoire arm-PCR. Tissue mRNA or PBMC total RNA, about 90-400 ng, went into one-step reverse transcription and amplification. TCRdb independently ran MiXCR on the multiplex PCR reads; one entry per CDR3 protein. In the table there are 95,000 to 150,000 distinct CDR3 sequences, roughly 24% of which are singletons. The germline CDR1 and CDR2 sequences are MDHEN and SYDVKM. V was pared by 9 bases and J by 5 bases, with 16 bases between. The length of the CDR3 is 13 residues. This clonotype showed up many times. Its target is not known. Study conclusions and caveats: Gliomas, especially low-grade, showed above-expected tissue-blood divergence; non-neoplastic patients showed below. Tissue and blood shared very few CDR3 sequences.

This rearrangement joins TRBV28 to TRBJ2-5, with unresolved D. This clonotype was obtained from a human donor with low-grade glioma or glioblastoma, undergoing nonglioma brain surgery, or in good health (not recorded which). The specimen was glioma tissue, nonneoplastic brain tissue, or PBMCs (not recorded which). CDR3 sequence reads: CASTVGSSETQYF. In nucleotides, the CDR3 is TGTGCCAGTACCGTGGGGTCCTCCGAGACCCAGTACTTC.